This TCR beta chain appears in the sequencing data of a study of neurological immune-mediated disorders. With 10-nucleotide random UMIs included, cDNA was synthesized by 5'RACE. TCRdb re-called the 5' RACE reads with MiXCR, one entry per CDR3 protein. The top ten hold 2.2% of the sample, which has over 60,000 distinct CDR3 sequences, about 5.2% seen once. Points from the study as a whole: HTLV-1-associated myelopathy had the most TCR clonal expansion, and multiple sclerosis had the least, less than healthy controls.

Unsorted libraries were generated from 2 million PBMCs. These cells had been stored in RNAlater at -80 C. The CDR3 is 15 amino acids. Trimming removed 3 bases at V and 0 bases at J, with 10 bases between. The germline V gene has CDR1 ENHRY and CDR2 SYGVKD. This clonotype was picked up many times. Its antigen is unknown. This rearrangement joins TRBV10-3 to TRBJ2-3, with D possibly matching TRBD1 (6 bases). The sequence came from a woman aged 25 to 45 with multiple sclerosis. Sequencing input: PBMCs. The CDR3 loop is CAISDADRSTDTQYF. The CDR3 nucleotides are TGTGCCATCAGTGATGCCGACAGGAGCACAGATACGCAGTATTTT.